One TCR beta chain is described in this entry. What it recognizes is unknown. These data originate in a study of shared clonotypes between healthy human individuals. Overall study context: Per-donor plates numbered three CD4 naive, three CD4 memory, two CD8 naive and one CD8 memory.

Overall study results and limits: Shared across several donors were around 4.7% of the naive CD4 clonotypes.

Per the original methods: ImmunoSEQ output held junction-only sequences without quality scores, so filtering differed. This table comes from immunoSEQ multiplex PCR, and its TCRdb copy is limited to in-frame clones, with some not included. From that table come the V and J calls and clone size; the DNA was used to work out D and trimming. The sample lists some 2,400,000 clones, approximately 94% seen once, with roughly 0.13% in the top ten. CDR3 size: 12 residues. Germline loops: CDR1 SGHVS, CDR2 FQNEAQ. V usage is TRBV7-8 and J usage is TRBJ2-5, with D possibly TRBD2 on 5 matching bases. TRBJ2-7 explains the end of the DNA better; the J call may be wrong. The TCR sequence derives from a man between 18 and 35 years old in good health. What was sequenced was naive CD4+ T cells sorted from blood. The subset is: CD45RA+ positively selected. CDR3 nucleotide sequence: TGTGCCAGCAGCTTAGCCGGGGTCGAGCAGTACTTC. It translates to CASSLAGVEQYF.